These 29 T cell receptor beta chains were sequenced from one sample in a study of T cell changes during pregnancy in multiple sclerosis. Method: immunoSEQ multiplex PCR; TCRdb's copy keeps in-frame clones and lacks some. The table has about 56,000 clones, roughly 94% seen once; the top ten hold 0.15% to 0.2%. This specimen consisted of CD4+ T cells from peripheral blood mononuclear cells, obtained in the second trimester of pregnancy. Receptors were obtained from a female donor with multiple sclerosis, enrolled in a pregnancy study.

This chain joins TRBV28 and TRBJ1-2, with D maybe TRBD1 (6 bases). Trimming took off 8 bases at V and 4 bases at J, with 17 bases between the two ends. Germline values: CDR1 MDHEN, CDR2 SYDVKM. CDR3 length: 14 amino acids. The CDR3 protein is CASGVPTGGYGYTF. CDR3 nucleotide sequence: TGTGCCAGCGGAGTCCCGACAGGTGGCTATGGCTACACCTTC.

In its sample, this clone was seen once. The chain couples TRBV9 to TRBJ2-1, with TRBD2 matching over 11 bases. Per the germline V gene, CDR1 is SGDLS and CDR2 is YYNGEE. There are 18 residues in the CDR3. Unmatched junction bases numbered 15, after V lost 0 bases and J lost 10 bases. The CDR3 region is CASSVELGGSGRAGEQFF. Here the CDR3 DNA reads TGTGCCAGCAGCGTAGAGCTCGGCGGTAGCGGGAGGGCAGGGGAGCAGTTCTTC.

This clone appeared once. This chain joins TRBV11-1 and TRBJ1-1, with D possibly being TRBD1 (5 bases). CDR1 and CDR2 from the germline V gene are SGHAT and FQDESV (reference sequence). V dropped 3 bases and J dropped 3 bases, with 20 bases sitting between them. This CDR3 spans 17 amino acids. The CDR3 reads CASSFRGTGGGDTEAFF. The CDR3 nucleotides are TGTGCCAGCAGCTTCCGTGGGACGGGGGGAGGTGACACTGAAGCTTTCTTT.

Regarding this clone: In the same sample, other DNA sequences code for this CDR3. This chain uses TRBV5-1 with TRBJ2-7, with 7 nucleotides matching TRBD2. J lost 0 bases, V lost 0 bases, and 0 bases had no gene match. The CDR3 is 14 amino acids. The V gene's germline CDR1 is SGHRS and CDR2 YFSETQ. CDR3 loop: CASSLGGSSYEQYF. CDR3 sequence (DNA): TGCGCCAGCAGCTTGGGCGGGAGCTCCTACGAGCAGTACTTC. The full variable domain, its missing parts supplied by reference TRBV5-1 and TRBJ2-7, is KAGVTQTPRYLIKTRGQQVTLSCSPISGHRSVSWYQQTPGQGLQFLFEYFSETQRNKGNFPGRFSGRQFSNSRSEMNVSTLELGDSALYLCASSLGGSSYEQYFGPGTRLTVT.

V usage is TRBV4-2 and J usage is TRBJ2-1; D is ambiguous. V gave up 0 bases and J gave up 0 bases, with 6 bases separating them. In germline, CDR1 is LGHNA, CDR2 YNFKEQ. The CDR3 has 15 amino acids. The CDR3 reads CASSQDLGSYNEQFF. The CDR3, as DNA: TGTGCCAGCAGCCAAGACCTCGGCTCCTACAATGAGCAGTTCTTC.

V is TRBV7-9 and J is TRBJ2-7; 9 nucleotides match TRBD2. The germline CDR1 and CDR2 sequences are SEHNR and FQNEAQ (reference sequence). The length of the CDR3 is 18 residues. Trimming took 5 bases from V and 2 from J; bases not matched to a gene: 16. In DNA, the CDR3 is TGTGCCAGCAGCCATCCTCCCCCTATGGCTAGCGGGGCCTACGAGCAGTACTTC. Translating gives CASSHPPPMASGAYEQYF.

This clone occurred a few times. J is TRBJ2-1 and V is TRBV11-2; 8 bases align to TRBD1. The CDR3 loop spans 15 amino acids. The germline V gene has CDR1 SGHAT and CDR2 FQNNGV. Trimming at V came to 1 base and at J to 4 bases, leaving 3 bases not matched to a gene. CDR3 in DNA: TGTGCCAGCAGCTTAGGGACAGGGCCTTACAATGAGCAGTTCTTC. Protein sequence: CASSLGTGPYNEQFF.

This chain uses TRBV6-5 with TRBJ1-3; D might be TRBD1 (5 bases). Trimming left V 0 bases short and J 0 bases short, with 9 bases between. From germline, CDR1 is MNHEY and CDR2 SVGAGI. This CDR3 comprises 16 residues. The CDR3 DNA sequence: TGTGCCAGCAGTTACTCGAAACAGGTCTCTGGAAACACCATATATTTT. Translated: CASSYSKQVSGNTIYF.

V is TRBV7-9 and J is TRBJ1-1; 7 nucleotides line up with TRBD1. Trimming cost V 1 base and J 4 bases; bases outside gene matches: 6. Germline V gives CDR1 SEHNR, CDR2 FQNEAQ (reference sequence). This CDR3 is 15 amino acids long. CDR3 in DNA: TGTGCCAGCAGCTTAGTTAAGGGACAGCTCACTGAAGCTTTCTTT. This gives the protein CASSLVKGQLTEAFF.

This clone was recorded only once. The V and J genes are TRBV23-1 and TRBJ2-7; 7 nucleotides agree with TRBD1. TRBV23-1 is classed as an ORF, of uncertain function. The length of the CDR3 is 14 residues. Trimming cost V 4 bases and J 2 bases; bases outside gene matches: 5. This CDR3 reads CASSPPGQTYEQYF. For the CDR3, the DNA is TGCGCCAGCAGTCCACCGGGACAGACCTACGAGCAGTACTTC.

This chain connects TRBV7-9 to TRBJ1-3; 7 nucleotides line up with TRBD1. CDR1 is SEHNR, CDR2 FQNEAQ, per germline (reference sequence). Trimming removed 3 bases from V and 4 bases from J; junction bases left unmatched: 12. The CDR3 is 17 residues long. The CDR3 nucleotides are TGTGCCAGCAGCTTTTCGGGGACAGAGTTAGCGGGAAACACCATATATTTT. Its protein is CASSFSGTELAGNTIYF.

The chain employs TRBV19 and TRBJ1-5; 7 nucleotides match TRBD1. Germline V CDR1 and CDR2: LNHDA, SQIVND (reference sequence). The V and J ends lost 4 bases and 3 bases, in that order; junction bases with no gene match: 6. The CDR3 loop spans 15 amino acids. The CDR3 is CASSRDRDPNQPQHF. The DNA of the CDR3 is TGTGCCAGTAGTAGGGACAGAGACCCCAATCAGCCCCAGCATTTT.

The chain uses TRBV2 and TRBJ1-1; tentatively, D is TRBD1 (5 bases). The CDR3 consists of 18 residues. Germline V gene sequence: CDR1 SNHLY, CDR2 FYNNEI. V was clipped by 1 base and J by 1 base, with 19 bases between them. In DNA, the CDR3 is TGTGCCAGCAGTGAAGACTGGGACTCCCGGTGGGGGAACACTGAAGCTTTCTTT. Translating gives CASSEDWDSRWGNTEAFF.

The chain has TRBV10-3 and TRBJ1-4; 9 bases agree with TRBD1. After removal of 5 bases from V and 7 bases from J, the junction contained 5 bases not matched to a gene. The germline gives CDR1 ENHRY, CDR2 SYGVKD. The CDR3 runs 14 residues. CDR3: CAISRTGEGEKLFF. CDR3 sequence (DNA): TGTGCCATCAGTCGGACAGGGGAAGGTGAAAAACTGTTTTTT.

The V and J genes are TRBV19 and TRBJ1-3; a weak D match, TRBD1 (5 bases). Trimming shortened V by 6 bases and J by 0 bases, and 12 bases separated the two germline ends. Per germline, CDR1 LNHDA and CDR2 SQIVND (reference sequence). The CDR3 covers 15 residues. The CDR3: CASRDFRASGNTIYF. In nucleotides, the CDR3 is TGTGCCAGTAGGGATTTCAGGGCCTCTGGAAACACCATATATTTT.

This chain uses TRBV6-6 with TRBJ1-5; 12 bases are shared with TRBD1. This CDR3 contains 13 residues. The germline CDR1 and CDR2 sequences are MNHNY and SVGAGI (reference sequence). The junction had 2 bases not matched to a gene; V was cut back by 8 bases and J by 6 bases. CDR3 protein: CASGTGGSQPQHF. In nucleotides, the CDR3 is TGTGCCAGCGGGACAGGGGGCTCTCAGCCCCAGCATTTT.

V and J are TRBV6-4 and TRBJ2-1; possibly TRBD1 for D (5 bases). Germline V CDR1 and CDR2: MRHNA, SNTAGT. The CDR3 length is 15 residues. Trimming took 2 bases from V and 4 from J, leaving 12 bases between them. The CDR3 protein is CASSDRQGSYNEQFF. DNA of the CDR3: TGTGCCAGCAGTGACCGGCAGGGAAGTTACAATGAGCAGTTCTTC.

J is TRBJ1-5 and V is TRBV19; the match to TRBD1 covers 9 bases. V lost 5 bases and J lost 6; bases outside the gene matches: 8. Germline V CDR1 and CDR2: LNHDA, SQIVND (reference sequence). The CDR3 consists of 15 residues. CDR3 amino acids: CASSPPDRGGQPQHF. DNA for the CDR3: TGTGCCAGTAGTCCCCCGGACAGGGGAGGTCAGCCCCAGCATTTT.

The CDR3 region is CASSLAGGYNEQFF. Written as DNA, the CDR3 is TGCGCCAGCAGTCTAGCGGGGGGGTACAATGAGCAGTTCTTC. This chain uses TRBV10-2 with TRBJ2-1; 12 nucleotides match TRBD2. V lost 5 bases to trimming and J lost 4 bases; unmatched junction nucleotides: 0. The length of the CDR3 is 14 residues. Germline CDR1 reads WSHSY; CDR2 reads SAAADI.

The chain combines TRBV11-2 with TRBJ2-3; the D is unclear. Germline assignment: CDR1 SGHAT and CDR2 FQNNGV. With 2 bases removed from V and 4 bases from J, the gap between germline ends came to 7 bases. This CDR3 has 13 residues. CDR3 bases: TGTGCCAGCAGCTTAAGCCACCCAGATACGCAGTATTTT. Translating gives CASSLSHPDTQYF.

The V gene is TRBV28, the J gene TRBJ1-2; 8 positions agree with TRBD1. The junction had 3 bases not matched to a gene; V was cut back by 6 bases and J by 3 bases. CDR3 size: 13 residues. Germline CDR1 and CDR2: MDHEN and SYDVKM. The CDR3 region is CASSGQGYYGYTF. As DNA, the CDR3 is TGTGCCAGCAGCGGACAGGGATACTATGGCTACACCTTC.

The rearrangement uses TRBV10-3 and TRBJ2-1, with unresolved D. Germline V gene data show CDR1 as ENHRY and CDR2 as SYGVKD. CDR3 length: 16 residues. Trimming cost V 0 bases and J 4 bases, with 13 bases left between them. The CDR3 protein is CAISESLTRPYNEQFF. The CDR3, as DNA: TGTGCCATCAGTGAGTCGTTGACAAGGCCTTACAATGAGCAGTTCTTC.

The rearrangement uses TRBV10-2 and TRBJ2-5, with D possibly being TRBD2 (6 bases). Trimming removed 2 bases from V and 1 base from J, with 8 bases in between. The CDR3 is 14 residues long. CDR1 and CDR2 (germline): WSHSY, SAAADI. In DNA form, the CDR3 reads TGCGCCAGCAGTGAGAGACTAGTCCAAGAGACCCAGTACTTC. This encodes CASSERLVQETQYF.

This chain links TRBV19 with TRBJ2-2; 7 nucleotides line up with TRBD1. Per the germline V gene, CDR1 is LNHDA and CDR2 is SQIVND (reference sequence). The ends lost 6 bases at V and 3 bases at J; junction bases unmatched: 7. The CDR3 extends over 15 amino acids. This CDR3 reads CASRYRGSDTGELFF. The DNA for the CDR3 is TGTGCCAGTAGATACAGGGGCTCCGACACCGGGGAGCTGTTTTTT.

V and J are TRBV5-1 and TRBJ1-2, with 8 bases matching TRBD1. The ends lost 4 bases at V and 5 bases at J; junction bases unmatched: 7. CDR1 SGHRS and CDR2 YFSETQ come from the germline V gene. CDR3 size: 14 residues. The chain's CDR3 is CASSPGDRPYGYTF. The CDR3 bases are TGCGCCAGCAGCCCAGGGGACAGGCCTTATGGCTACACCTTC.

The chain links TRBV5-6 to TRBJ2-7; 7 bases are a match to TRBD1. The V segment lost 4 bases and the J segment 2 bases; nucleotides outside the gene matches: 6. Germline CDR1 is SGHDT and CDR2 is YYEEEE. CDR3 size: 14 residues. The DNA for the CDR3 is TGTGCCAGCAGCCACAACAGGGGACCCTACGAGCAGTACTTC. Encoded protein: CASSHNRGPYEQYF. Looking up the rest from reference TRBV5-6 and TRBJ2-7 gives the full variable domain: DAGVTQSPTHLIKTRGQQVTLRCSPKSGHDTVSWYQQALGQGPQFIFQYYEEEERQRGNFPDRFSGHQFPNYSSELNVNALLLGDSALYLCASSHNRGPYEQYFGPGTRLTVT.

CDR3 DNA: TGTGCCAGCAGCTTGACTTTTGGCGGGGACAGGCCCTATGGCTACACCTTC. Amino acid sequence: CASSLTFGGDRPYGYTF. The chain has TRBV7-9 and TRBJ1-2, with 8 positions matching TRBD1. CDR3 length equals 17 residues. The germline CDR1 and CDR2 sequences are SEHNR and FQNEAQ (reference sequence). Trimming at V came to 3 bases and at J to 4 bases, leaving 13 bases not matched to a gene. Complete variable domain (other parts from reference TRBV7-9 and TRBJ1-2): DTGVSQNPRHKITKRGQNVTFRCDPISEHNRLYWYRQTLGQGPEFLTYFQNEAQLEKSRLLSDRFSAERPKGSFSTLEIQRTEQGDSAMYLCASSLTFGGDRPYGYTFGSGTRLTVV.

The genes are TRBV5-1 and TRBJ2-3; D call uncertain. This CDR3 spans 15 amino acids. The germline V and J ends were trimmed by 0 bases and 4 bases, with 12 bases remaining between them. CDR1 SGHRS and CDR2 YFSETQ come from the germline V gene. The CDR3: CASSLEPIEADTQYF. Written as DNA, the CDR3 is TGCGCCAGCAGCTTGGAACCTATAGAGGCAGATACGCAGTATTTT.

V gene TRBV4-1 combines with J gene TRBJ2-5; 7 nucleotides align to TRBD1. The CDR3 is 15 amino acids. CDR1 and CDR2 (germline): MGHRA, YSYEKL. V shed 1 base and J 2 bases; nucleotides not matched to a gene: 4. The chain's CDR3 is CASSQVPTGQETQYF. As DNA, the CDR3 is TGCGCCAGCAGCCAAGTTCCGACAGGGCAAGAGACCCAGTACTTC.